Below, 16 T cell receptor beta chains from the same sample are listed, as sequenced in a study of blood T cells in healthy people across ages. Through a sample-barcoded 5' primer and a J-beta primer mix, a second PCR was run for 7 to 11 cycles. Each CDR3 protein gets one entry after TCRdb re-called the 5' RACE reads with MiXCR. The sample consists of 700,000 to 850,000 distinct CDR3 sequences, 36% of them appearing once. Sequencing input: blood. The receptors originated from a man between 18 and 35 years old in good health.

This clonotype was detected a few times. An end of the junction does not agree with germline; a read error may underlie this. The CDR3: CAGSFTGTGNSPLHF. CDR3 nucleotides: TGTGCCGGCAGTTTTACCGGGACAGGGAATTCACCCCTCCACTTT. The V call is TRBV27, the J call TRBJ1-6; 9 bases line up with TRBD1. Germline CDR1 MNHEY, CDR2 SMNVEV (reference sequence). This CDR3 is 15 amino acids long.

This clonotype was observed many times. The gene calls are TRBV4-2 and TRBJ2-1; D may be TRBD1 (6 bases). This CDR3 is built from 15 residues. Germline CDR1 is LGHNA and CDR2 is YNFKEQ. The V end lost 4 bases, the J end lost 8 bases, and 18 bases lay between the germline ends. The CDR3 bases are TGTGCCAGCAGCCCCTCTCTTGGGGGCGGCCATGAGCAGTTCTTC. It is translated as CASSPSLGGGHEQFF.

This clonotype has more than one count but fewer than ten. The chain uses TRBV12-3 or TRBV12-4 and TRBJ1-4, with TRBD1 as a possible D gene (6 bases). This CDR3 is built from 17 residues. Trimming took 1 base from V and 4 from J, leaving 16 bases between them. The DNA of the CDR3 is TGTGCCAGCAGTTTAGAGGACAGAAGTTTGGGTAATGAAAAACTGTTTTTT. This gives the protein CASSLEDRSLGNEKLFF.

Concerning this clonotype: Mismatch with germline at one junction end may stem from a read error. The chain recombines TRBV27 with TRBJ1-2; perhaps TRBD1 as D (6 bases). CDR3 size: 13 residues. Germline loops: CDR1 MNHEY, CDR2 SMNVEV (reference sequence). CDR3 sequence (DNA): TGTGCCATCAGTTTCGACCCGAGGGGGGGCTACACCTTC. Amino acids: CAISFDPRGGYTF.

In its sample, this clonotype was seen a few times. V is TRBV9 and J is TRBJ1-4, with D perhaps TRBD1 (5 bases). CDR3 length: 17 amino acids. Germline-derived CDR1 and CDR2 are SGDLS and YYNGEE. With 2 bases removed from V and 4 bases from J, the gap between germline ends came to 18 bases. CDR3 residues: CASSVGQKGPINEKLFF. In nucleotides, the CDR3 is TGTGCCAGCAGCGTGGGCCAAAAGGGACCGATTAATGAAAAACTGTTTTTT.

J is TRBJ2-5 and V is TRBV7-2; the match to TRBD2 covers 9 bases. CDR3 length: 15 amino acids. The junction had 5 bases not matched to a gene; V was cut back by 4 bases and J by 2 bases. Germline CDR1 reads SGHTA; CDR2 reads FQGNSA. DNA for the CDR3: TGTGCCAGCAGCTCTGCTAGCGGGGATCAAGAGACCCAGTACTTC. Its protein product is CASSSASGDQETQYF.

This clonotype came up a few times. The chain carries TRBV20-1 and TRBJ2-5; 9 nucleotides agree with TRBD2. Germline V lookup: CDR1 DFQATT, CDR2 SNEGSKA (reference sequence). Trimming removed 2 bases from V and 0 bases from J; junction bases left unmatched: 4. The CDR3 is 15 amino acids. CDR3 coding DNA: TGCAGTGCTAGAAGGGCTAGCGGGAACCAAGAGACCCAGTACTTC. Protein product: CSARRASGNQETQYF.

Worth noting for this clonotype: It may be a read error: a sequence one base away is much more abundant. This chain links TRBV12-3 or TRBV12-4 with TRBJ1-2; 9 nucleotides line up with TRBD1. The CDR3 runs 15 residues. CDR3 nucleotides: TGTGCCGGCAGCAAAACCGGGACAGGGACCGATGGCTACACCTTC. Translation gives CAGSKTGTGTDGYTF.

This clonotype was detected once. The junction does not match germline at one end; this may be a read error. The chain is built from TRBV4-3 and TRBJ1-2, with unresolved D. Germline V lookup: CDR1 LGHNA, CDR2 YSLEER. CDR3 length: 14 amino acids. CDR3 in DNA: TGCGCCAGCGGCCAAGGGCACAGAACATATGGCTACACCTTC. Amino acid sequence: CASGQGHRTYGYTF.

The chain employs TRBV7-2 and TRBJ2-1, with D possibly called TRBD1 or TRBD2 (5 bases each). CDR3 length: 17 amino acids. CDR1 SGHTA and CDR2 FQGNSA come from the germline V gene. V lost 6 bases to trimming and J lost 1 base, with 19 bases between them. The CDR3 sequence is CASRVFLGVLSYNEQFF. The CDR3 DNA sequence: TGTGCCAGCAGAGTTTTTTTGGGGGTCCTGTCCTACAATGAGCAGTTCTTC. The full variable domain, with the rest looked up from reference TRBV7-2 and TRBJ2-1, is GAGVSQSPSNKVTEKGKDVELRCDPISGHTALYWYRQSLGQGLEFLIYFQGNSAPDKSGLPSDRFSAERTGGSVSTLTIQRTQQEDSAVYLCASRVFLGVLSYNEQFFGPGTRLTVL.

This clonotype was recorded at least ten times. The rearrangement links TRBV4-2 to TRBJ2-3; 8 bases fit TRBD1. Per germline, CDR1 LGHNA and CDR2 YNFKEQ. The CDR3 is made up of 17 amino acids. After removal of 0 bases from V and 3 bases from J, the junction contained 8 bases not matched to a gene. In nucleotides, the CDR3 is TGTGCCAGCAGCCAAGATGGACAGGGTATAAGGACAGATACGCAGTATTTT. It yields the protein CASSQDGQGIRTDTQYF.

The chain links TRBV29-1 to TRBJ2-3, with TRBD2 matching over 10 bases. The junction had 7 bases not matched to a gene; V was cut back by 3 bases and J by 1 base. Germline V gene lookup returns CDR1 SQVTM and CDR2 ANQGSEA. The CDR3 contains 16 residues. The CDR3 DNA follows: TGCAGCGTTGATGGCCTAGCGGGAGTGGGCACAGATACGCAGTATTTT. Residues: CSVDGLAGVGTDTQYF.

The chain combines TRBV27 with TRBJ2-7, with D maybe TRBD1 (6 bases). Trimming removed 2 bases from V and 2 bases from J, with 10 bases in between. CDR1 is MNHEY, CDR2 SMNVEV, per germline (reference sequence). The CDR3 is 14 residues long. This chain's CDR3 is CASSLAEGAYEQYF. In DNA form, the CDR3 reads TGTGCCAGCAGTTTAGCCGAGGGGGCCTACGAGCAGTACTTC.

The V gene is TRBV12-3 or TRBV12-4, the J gene TRBJ1-1; D not certain. V was shortened by 7 bases and J by 8 bases, with 14 bases between the two germline ends. The CDR3 covers 12 residues. CDR3: CASKEEGREAFF. CDR3 coding DNA: TGTGCCAGCAAGGAAGAGGGCCGGGAAGCTTTCTTT.

The table lists this clonotype with many counts. This chain connects TRBV4-2 to TRBJ2-1; 7 bases map to TRBD2. This CDR3 is 16 amino acids long. The germline V gene encodes CDR1 LGHNA and CDR2 YNFKEQ. Trimming at V came to 0 bases and at J to 5 bases, leaving 7 bases not matched to a gene. The CDR3 is CASSQDLRGGHNEQFF. The CDR3 DNA follows: TGTGCCAGCAGCCAAGATCTCCGCGGGGGTCACAATGAGCAGTTCTTC.

This chain connects TRBV5-1 to TRBJ2-7; either TRBD1 or TRBD2 may fit D (7 bases each). Germline CDR1 and CDR2: SGHRS and YFSETQ. V lost 1 base, J lost 1 base, and 18 bases lay in between. CDR3 length equals 17 residues. The CDR3 loop is CASSLRGGQLPSYEQYF. Here the CDR3 DNA reads TGCGCCAGCAGCTTGAGGGGGGGACAGCTCCCTTCCTACGAGCAGTACTTC.